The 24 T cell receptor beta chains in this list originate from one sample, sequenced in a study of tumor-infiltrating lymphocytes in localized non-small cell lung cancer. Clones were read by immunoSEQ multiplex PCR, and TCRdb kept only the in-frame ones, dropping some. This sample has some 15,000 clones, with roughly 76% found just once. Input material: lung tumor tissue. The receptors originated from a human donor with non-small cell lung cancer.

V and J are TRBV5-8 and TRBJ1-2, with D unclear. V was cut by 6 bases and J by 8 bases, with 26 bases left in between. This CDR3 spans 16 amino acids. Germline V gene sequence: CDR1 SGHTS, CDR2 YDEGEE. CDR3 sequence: CASTPKWAVRSEGYTF. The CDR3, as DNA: TGTGCCAGCACTCCTAAGTGGGCAGTGAGATCGGAGGGCTACACCTTC.

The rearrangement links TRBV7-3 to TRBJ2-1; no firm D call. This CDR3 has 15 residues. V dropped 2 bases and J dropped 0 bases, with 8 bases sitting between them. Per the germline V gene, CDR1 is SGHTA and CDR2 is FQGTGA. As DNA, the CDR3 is TGTGCCAGCAGCTTAGTTGCGGCCTCCTACAATGAGCAGTTCTTC. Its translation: CASSLVAASYNEQFF.

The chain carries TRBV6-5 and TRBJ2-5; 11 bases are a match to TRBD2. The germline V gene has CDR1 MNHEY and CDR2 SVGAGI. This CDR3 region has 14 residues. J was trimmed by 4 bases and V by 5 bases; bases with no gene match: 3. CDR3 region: CASSTSGRGETQYF. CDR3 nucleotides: TGTGCCAGCAGTACTAGCGGGAGAGGAGAGACCCAGTACTTC.

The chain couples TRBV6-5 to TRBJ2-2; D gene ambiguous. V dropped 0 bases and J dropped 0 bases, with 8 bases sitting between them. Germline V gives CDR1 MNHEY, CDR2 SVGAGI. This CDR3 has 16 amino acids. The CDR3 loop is CASSYSYGSNTGELFF. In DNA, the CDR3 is TGTGCCAGCAGTTACTCATACGGCTCGAACACCGGGGAGCTGTTTTTT.

CDR3: CASVRQGGWETQYF. CDR3 sequence (DNA): TGTGCCAGCGTTCGTCAAGGGGGGTGGGAGACCCAGTACTTC. The chain couples TRBV28 to TRBJ2-5, with D perhaps being TRBD1 or TRBD2 (6 bases each). With 8 bases removed from V and 5 bases from J, the gap between germline ends came to 18 bases. The CDR3 contains 14 residues. Germline values: CDR1 MDHEN, CDR2 SYDVKM.

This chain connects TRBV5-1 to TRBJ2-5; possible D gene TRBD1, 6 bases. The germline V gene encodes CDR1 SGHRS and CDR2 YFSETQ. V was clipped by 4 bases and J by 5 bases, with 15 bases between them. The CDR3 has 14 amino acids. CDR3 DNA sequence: TGCGCCAGCAGCGGAACAGGGTTCAGGGAGACCCAGTACTTC. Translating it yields CASSGTGFRETQYF. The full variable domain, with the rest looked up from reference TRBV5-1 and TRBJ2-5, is KAGVTQTPRYLIKTRGQQVTLSCSPISGHRSVSWYQQTPGQGLQFLFEYFSETQRNKGNFPGRFSGRQFSNSRSEMNVSTLELGDSALYLCASSGTGFRETQYFGPGTRLLVL.

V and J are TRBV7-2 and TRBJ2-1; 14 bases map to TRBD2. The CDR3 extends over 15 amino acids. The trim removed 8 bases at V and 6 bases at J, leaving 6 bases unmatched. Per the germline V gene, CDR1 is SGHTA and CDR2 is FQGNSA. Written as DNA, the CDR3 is TGTGCCAGCGTGGGACTAGCGGGGGCACGCAATGAGCAGTTCTTC. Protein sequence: CASVGLAGARNEQFF.

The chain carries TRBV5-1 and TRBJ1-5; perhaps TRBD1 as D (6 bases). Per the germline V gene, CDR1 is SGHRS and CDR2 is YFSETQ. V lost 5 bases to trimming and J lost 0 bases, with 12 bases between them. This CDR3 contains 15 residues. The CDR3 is CASRPGAGSNQPQHF. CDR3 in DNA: TGCGCCAGCAGGCCAGGGGCGGGTAGCAATCAGCCCCAGCATTTT.

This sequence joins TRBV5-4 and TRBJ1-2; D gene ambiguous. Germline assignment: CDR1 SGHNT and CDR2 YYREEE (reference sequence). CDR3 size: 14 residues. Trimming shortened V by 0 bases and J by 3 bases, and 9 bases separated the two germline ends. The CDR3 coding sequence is TGTGCCAGCAGCTTGGCCTCATTCGACTATGGCTACACCTTC. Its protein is CASSLASFDYGYTF.

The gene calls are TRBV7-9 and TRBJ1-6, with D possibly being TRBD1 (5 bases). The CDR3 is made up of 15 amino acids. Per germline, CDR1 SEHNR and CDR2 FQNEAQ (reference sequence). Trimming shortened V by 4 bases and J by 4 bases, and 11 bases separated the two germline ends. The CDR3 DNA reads TGTGCCAGCAGCTCGGGGACGGGATATAATTCACCCCTCCACTTT. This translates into CASSSGTGYNSPLHF.

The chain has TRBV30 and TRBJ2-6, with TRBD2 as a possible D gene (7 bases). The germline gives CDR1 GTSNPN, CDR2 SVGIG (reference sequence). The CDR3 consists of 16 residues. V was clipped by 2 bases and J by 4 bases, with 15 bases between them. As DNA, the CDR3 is TGTGCCTGGAGTCGGGCGGGGGCGCCGGGGGCCAACGTCCTGACTTTC. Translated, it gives CAWSRAGAPGANVLTF.

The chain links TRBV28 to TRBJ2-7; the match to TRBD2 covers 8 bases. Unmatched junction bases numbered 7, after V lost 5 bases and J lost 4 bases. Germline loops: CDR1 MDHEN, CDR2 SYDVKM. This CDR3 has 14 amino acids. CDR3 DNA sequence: TGTGCCAGCAGTCCGGGGGGGGGAATTTACGAGCAGTACTTC. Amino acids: CASSPGGGIYEQYF.

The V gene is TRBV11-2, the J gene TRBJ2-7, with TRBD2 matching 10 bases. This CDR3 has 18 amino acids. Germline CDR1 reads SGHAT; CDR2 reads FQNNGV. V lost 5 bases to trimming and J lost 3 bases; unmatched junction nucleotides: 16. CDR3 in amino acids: CASSPGPWGTSENYEQYF. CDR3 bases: TGTGCCAGCAGCCCGGGACCTTGGGGGACTAGCGAGAACTACGAGCAGTACTTC.

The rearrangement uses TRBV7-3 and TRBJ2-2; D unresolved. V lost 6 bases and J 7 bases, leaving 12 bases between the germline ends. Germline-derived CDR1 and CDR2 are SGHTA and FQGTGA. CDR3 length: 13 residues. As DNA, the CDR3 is TGTGCCAGCAGTCCAACCTACTTCGGGGAGCTGTTTTTT. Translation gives CASSPTYFGELFF.

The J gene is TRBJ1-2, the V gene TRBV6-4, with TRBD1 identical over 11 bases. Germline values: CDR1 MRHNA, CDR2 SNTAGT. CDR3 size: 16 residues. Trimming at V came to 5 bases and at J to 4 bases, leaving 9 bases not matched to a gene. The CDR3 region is CASSPGQGAWGYGYTF. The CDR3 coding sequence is TGTGCCAGCAGTCCAGGACAGGGGGCTTGGGGCTATGGCTACACCTTC.

The CDR3 bases are TGTGCCAGCAGTCCGGACGGAGCGTCCTACGAGCAGTACTTC. It is translated as CASSPDGASYEQYF. The chain combines TRBV7-3 with TRBJ2-7; D is undetermined. Trimming stripped 6 bases from V and 1 base from J, with 13 bases between. The CDR3 totals 14 residues. Germline loops: CDR1 SGHTA, CDR2 FQGTGA.

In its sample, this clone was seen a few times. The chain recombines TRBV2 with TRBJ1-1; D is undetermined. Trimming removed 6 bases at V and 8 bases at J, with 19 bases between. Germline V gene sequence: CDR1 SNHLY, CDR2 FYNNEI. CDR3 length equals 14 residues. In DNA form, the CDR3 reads TGTGCCAGCAGCTCTGTTGTAAGCGGTTGGGAAGCTTTCTTT. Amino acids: CASSSVVSGWEAFF.

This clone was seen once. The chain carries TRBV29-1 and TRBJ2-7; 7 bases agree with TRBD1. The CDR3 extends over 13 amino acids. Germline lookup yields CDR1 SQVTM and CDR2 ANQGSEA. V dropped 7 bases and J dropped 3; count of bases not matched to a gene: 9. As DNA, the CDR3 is TGCAGCGCTCAGGTTGCAGGGGGCTACGAGCAGTACTTC. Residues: CSAQVAGGYEQYF.

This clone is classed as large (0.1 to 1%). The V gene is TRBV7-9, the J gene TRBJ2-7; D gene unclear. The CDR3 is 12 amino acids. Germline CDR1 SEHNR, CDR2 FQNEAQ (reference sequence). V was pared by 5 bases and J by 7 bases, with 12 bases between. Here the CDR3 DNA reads TGTGCCAGCAGCACTCAGAGTGGGGAGCAGTACTTC. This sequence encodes CASSTQSGEQYF.

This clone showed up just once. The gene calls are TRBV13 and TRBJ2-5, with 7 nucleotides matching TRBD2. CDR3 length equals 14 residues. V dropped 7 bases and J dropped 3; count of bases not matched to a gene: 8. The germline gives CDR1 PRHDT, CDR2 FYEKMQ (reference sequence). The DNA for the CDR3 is TGTGCCAGCACTTCTGGCGGGACTAAAGAGACCCAGTACTTC. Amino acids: CASTSGGTKETQYF.

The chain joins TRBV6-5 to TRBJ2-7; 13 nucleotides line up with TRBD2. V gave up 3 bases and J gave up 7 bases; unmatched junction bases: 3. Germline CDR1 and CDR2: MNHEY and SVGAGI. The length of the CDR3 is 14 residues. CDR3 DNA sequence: TGTGCCAGCAGTTATGGGACTAGCGGGGTTGAGCAGTACTTC. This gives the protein CASSYGTSGVEQYF.

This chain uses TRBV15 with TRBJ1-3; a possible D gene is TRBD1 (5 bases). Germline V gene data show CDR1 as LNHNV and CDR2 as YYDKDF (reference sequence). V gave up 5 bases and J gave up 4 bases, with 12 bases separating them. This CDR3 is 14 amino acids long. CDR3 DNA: TGTGCCACCAGCTCAACAGGCGCGGGAAACACCATATATTTT. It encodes CATSSTGAGNTIYF.

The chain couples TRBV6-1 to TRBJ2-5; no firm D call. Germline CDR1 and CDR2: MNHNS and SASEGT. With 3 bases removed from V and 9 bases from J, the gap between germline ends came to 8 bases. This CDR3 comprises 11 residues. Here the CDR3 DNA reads TGTGCCAGCAGTGAGGAAAGGCCCCAGTACTTC. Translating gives CASSEERPQYF.

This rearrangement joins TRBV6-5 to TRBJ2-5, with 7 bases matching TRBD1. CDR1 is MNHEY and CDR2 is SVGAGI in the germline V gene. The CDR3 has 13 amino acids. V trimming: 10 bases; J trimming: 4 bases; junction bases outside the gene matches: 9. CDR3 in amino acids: CATSATGAETQYF. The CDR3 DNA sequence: TGTGCCACCAGCGCTACAGGGGCAGAGACCCAGTACTTC.